The present TCR beta chain was sequenced within a study of T cells after yellow fever vaccination. This clonotype was counted a few times. TCRdb passed the 5' RACE reads through MiXCR, listing each CDR3 protein once. Of over 100,000 distinct CDR3 sequences in the sample, 8.4% were seen once. V lost 4 bases, J lost 6 bases, and 10 bases lay in between. The CDR3 covers 12 residues. Germline assignment: CDR1 SGDLS and CDR2 YYNGEE. The V gene is TRBV9, the J gene TRBJ1-2, with D tentatively TRBD1 (6 bases). The sequencing here drew on CD8+ T cells sorted from PBMCs, taken 45 days after the yellow fever booster vaccination. The sequence was collected from a young man who received the YFV17D yellow fever vaccine. The CDR3 is CASSRGPNGYTF. CDR3 coding DNA: TGTGCCAGCAGCCGGGGGCCCAATGGCTACACCTTC.